The 20 T cell receptor beta chains listed next were all sequenced from one sample in a study of CD8+CD57+ T cells in acquired aplastic anemia. The template used for profiling TCR beta VDJ and CDR3 was genomic DNA. Using its own MiXCR run on the reads, TCRdb lists one record per CDR3 protein. The sample contains 130,000 or so distinct CDR3 sequences, almost 40% of which appear only once. The patients chosen for sequencing had shown expansion of CD8+CD57+ cells (detected by flow cytometry). The sequenced material came from sorted CD4+, CD8+, or CD8+CD57+ T cells (not recorded which) from PBMCs. All receptors derive from a human donor with aplastic anemia.

A few counts support this clonotype. The chain employs TRBV7-9 and TRBJ1-2; D is unresolved. The CDR3 is 13 amino acids. V dropped 5 bases and J dropped 4 bases, with 11 bases sitting between them. Germline V gives CDR1 SEHNR, CDR2 FQNEAQ (reference sequence). This chain's CDR3 is CASSTQLLYGYTF. CDR3 sequence (DNA): TGTGCCAGCAGCACTCAGTTACTCTATGGCTACACCTTC.

J is TRBJ2-1 and V is TRBV19, with 8 bases that match TRBD2. The germline V gene encodes CDR1 LNHDA and CDR2 SQIVND (reference sequence). The CDR3 sequence is 16 residues long. V gave up 1 base and J gave up 2 bases; unmatched junction bases: 4. CDR3 in amino acids: CASSIGGRTPYNEQFF. The CDR3 coding sequence is TGTGCCAGTAGTATAGGCGGGAGGACCCCCTACAATGAGCAGTTCTTC.

This chain uses TRBV2 with TRBJ2-1, with D unclear. The CDR3 is 15 amino acids. Per germline, CDR1 SNHLY and CDR2 FYNNEI. The V end was cut by 2 bases, the J end by 3 bases, with 11 bases between. CDR3 amino acids: CASSELAVDYNEQFF. The CDR3 DNA reads as TGTGCCAGCAGTGAACTCGCGGTAGACTACAATGAGCAGTTCTTC.

In the case of this clonotype: One end of the junction is discordant with germline, which a read error may explain. V usage is TRBV24-1 and J usage is TRBJ2-5; D is undetermined. Germline V gene lookup returns CDR1 KGHDR and CDR2 SFDVKD. This CDR3 is 14 amino acids long. The CDR3 DNA sequence: TGTGCCACCAGTGATTTCACCCAGTCGAACAGAATGAACTTC. It specifies CATSDFTQSNRMNF.

The chain employs TRBV29-1 and TRBJ2-1; D gene uncertain. CDR3 length: 11 residues. Germline CDR1 SQVTM, CDR2 ANQGSEA. The CDR3 nucleotides read TGCACCCTGGACCCTTACAATGAGCAGTTCTTC. Translation: CTLDPYNEQFF.

This clonotype was detected ten times or more. V usage is TRBV20-1 and J usage is TRBJ1-2; D not certain. Germline V lookup: CDR1 DFQATT, CDR2 SNEGSKA (reference sequence). CDR3 size: 13 residues. Trimming removed 4 bases at V and 4 bases at J, with 13 bases between. DNA for the CDR3: TGCAGTGCTAACCGGGCCTCTAGCTATGGCTACACCTTC. Translation: CSANRASSYGYTF.

Many counts were recorded for this clonotype. The gene calls are TRBV6-2 or TRBV6-3 and TRBJ2-3; tentatively, D is TRBD1 (5 bases). The V end lost 4 bases, the J end lost 2 bases, and 19 bases lay between the germline ends. Germline V gene data show CDR1 as MNHEY and CDR2 as SVGEGT. The CDR3 extends over 17 amino acids. CDR3 loop: CASSLAIYRWDTDTQYF. CDR3 DNA: TGTGCCAGCAGTTTGGCAATCTACAGGTGGGACACAGATACGCAGTATTTT.

The genes are TRBV29-1 and TRBJ1-1; tentatively, D is TRBD1 (6 bases). Germline V gene sequence: CDR1 SQVTM, CDR2 ANQGSEA. V lost 4 bases, J lost 4 bases, and 10 bases lay in between. This CDR3 is 12 amino acids long. The CDR3 region has the DNA TGCAGCGTTGGGGGGCAGGGCACTGAAGCTTTCTTT. Its protein product is CSVGGQGTEAFF.

This clonotype was picked up many times. The chain has TRBV11-2 and TRBJ2-5; TRBD1 matches at 10 bases. With V trimmed by 2 bases and J by 5 bases, 8 bases remained unmatched. Per the germline V gene, CDR1 is SGHAT and CDR2 is FQNNGV. The CDR3 runs to 16 residues. Written as DNA, the CDR3 is TGTGCCAGCAGCTTAAGGGACAGGGGACCGGCGGAGACCCAGTACTTC. As protein: CASSLRDRGPAETQYF.

This clonotype has ten or more counts. This chain links TRBV11-2 with TRBJ2-7, with 7 bases that match TRBD1. V gave up 9 bases and J gave up 0 bases; unmatched junction bases: 8. CDR1 SGHAT and CDR2 FQNNGV come from the germline V gene. The length of the CDR3 is 14 residues. Written as DNA, the CDR3 is TGTGCCAGAAAAGACAGGGCCGTCTCCTACGAGCAGTACGTC. This translates into CARKDRAVSYEQYV.

Comments on this clonotype: A much larger clone differs by one base, so this may be a read error. Lacking the conserved final phenylalanine or tryptophan, this CDR3 likely reflects a read error. The rearrangement links TRBV6-5 to TRBJ2-3; tentatively, D is TRBD1 or TRBD2 (5 bases each). Trimming shortened V by 0 bases and J by 1 base, and 5 bases separated the two germline ends. The germline V gene has CDR1 MNHEY and CDR2 SVGAGI. The CDR3 runs to 14 residues. CDR3 region: CASSYSGGTDTQYS. CDR3 bases: TGTGCCAGCAGTTACTCGGGGGGCACAGATACGCAGTATTCT.

For this clonotype: Just one base apart from a much larger clone, this may be a read error. This chain joins TRBV4-3 and TRBJ2-3, with 10 nucleotides matching TRBD2. J gave up 5 bases and V 2 bases, and 7 bases lay outside the gene matches. This CDR3 is built from 16 residues. The germline V gene has CDR1 LGHNA and CDR2 YSLEER. The CDR3 bases are TGCGCCAGCAGCCAAATGAGCGGGGGGGCAGGAGATACGCAGTATTTT. It encodes CASSQMSGGAGDTQYF.

This clonotype was recorded many times. The rearrangement uses TRBV19 and TRBJ2-2, with 12 nucleotides matching TRBD1. V lost 5 bases, J lost 1 base, and 8 bases stayed unmatched. Germline lookup yields CDR1 LNHDA and CDR2 SQIVND (reference sequence). The CDR3 is 18 amino acids. CDR3 bases: TGTGCCAGTAGTCCCAGGGACAGGGGGCGCCGGAACACCGGGGAGCTGTTTTTT. Its protein product is CASSPRDRGRRNTGELFF.

The gene calls are TRBV11-2 and TRBJ1-5; TRBD1 agrees at 8 bases. Germline CDR1 and CDR2: SGHAT and FQNNGV. The CDR3 totals 18 residues. The V gene end was trimmed by 5 bases and the J gene end by 0 bases; junction bases not matched to a gene: 12. CDR3 in amino acids: CASSKRTGKKGSNQPQHF. The DNA of the CDR3 is TGTGCCAGCAGCAAAAGGACAGGGAAAAAAGGTAGCAATCAGCCCCAGCATTTT.

This clonotype appeared many times. The V call is TRBV7-2, the J call TRBJ2-2; possible D gene TRBD1, 6 bases. This CDR3 region has 14 residues. Germline V gene lookup returns CDR1 SGHTA and CDR2 FQGNSA. The V end lost 4 bases, the J end lost 4 bases, and 10 bases lay between the germline ends. CDR3 amino acids: CASSSGQTTGELFF. DNA for the CDR3: TGTGCCAGCAGCTCAGGACAGACCACCGGGGAGCTGTTTTTT.

This clonotype was detected ten times or more. This CDR3 is CAISERGFGEAFF. The DNA of the CDR3 is TGTGCCATCAGTGAGAGGGGGTTCGGTGAAGCTTTCTTT. V and J are TRBV10-3 and TRBJ1-1; the D gene is possibly TRBD1 (6 bases). The V end was cut by 2 bases, the J end by 7 bases, with 11 bases between. The CDR3 extends over 13 amino acids. CDR1 and CDR2 from the germline V gene are ENHRY and SYGVKD.

This clonotype occurred a few times. V gene TRBV2 combines with J gene TRBJ2-1; 7 nucleotides align to TRBD2. CDR3 length equals 15 residues. Trimming took 6 bases from V and 9 from J; bases not matched to a gene: 14. Germline V gene data show CDR1 as SNHLY and CDR2 as FYNNEI. The CDR3 spells CASRAGAGAPSEQFF. CDR3 in DNA: TGTGCCAGCAGAGCAGGTGCGGGAGCCCCAAGTGAGCAGTTCTTC.

In regard to this clonotype: This clone may be a read error of a much larger clone one base away. The chain combines TRBV27 with TRBJ1-3; D perhaps matches TRBD1 (6 bases). CDR3 size: 14 residues. Germline values: CDR1 MNHEY, CDR2 SMNVEV (reference sequence). The chain's CDR3 is CASGFTGSGSTIYF. In DNA form, the CDR3 reads TGTGCCAGCGGCTTTACAGGGTCTGGAAGCACCATATATTTT.

The chain joins TRBV19 to TRBJ1-4; possibly TRBD1 for D (5 bases). Between the trimmed V and J ends, which lost 4 bases and 2 bases, there was a span of 11 bases. CDR3 length: 15 amino acids. Germline V gene sequence: CDR1 LNHDA, CDR2 SQIVND (reference sequence). The CDR3 nucleotides are TGTGCCAGTAGTAATGCAGGGACCACTAATGAAAAACTGTTTTTT. It encodes CASSNAGTTNEKLFF.

Notes on this clonotype: A much larger clone is a single base away; this may be a read error. The CDR3 loop is CASSLEGGPGTDTQYF. CDR3 coding DNA: TGTGCCAGCAGCTTAGAGGGGGGGCCGGGGACAGATACGCAGTATTTT. This rearrangement joins TRBV11-1 to TRBJ2-3, with a weak D call TRBD2 (7 bases). This CDR3 comprises 16 residues. Deletions cut 1 base from V and 3 bases from J, with 14 bases between. The germline CDR1 and CDR2 sequences are SGHAT and FQDESV (reference sequence).